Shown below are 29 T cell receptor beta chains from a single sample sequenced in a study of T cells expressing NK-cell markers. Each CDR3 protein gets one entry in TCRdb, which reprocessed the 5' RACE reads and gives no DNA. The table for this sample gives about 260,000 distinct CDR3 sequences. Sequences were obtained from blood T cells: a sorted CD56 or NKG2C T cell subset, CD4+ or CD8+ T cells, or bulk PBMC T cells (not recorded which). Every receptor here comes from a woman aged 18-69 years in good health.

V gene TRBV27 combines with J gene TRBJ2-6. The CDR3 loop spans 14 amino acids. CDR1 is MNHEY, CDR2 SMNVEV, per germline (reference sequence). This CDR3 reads CASRSVSGANVLTF. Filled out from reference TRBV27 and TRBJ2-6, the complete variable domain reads EAQVTQNPRYLITVTGKKLTVTCSQNMNHEYMSWYRQDPGLGLRQIYYSMNVEVTDKGDVPEGYKVSRKEKRNFPLILESPSPNQTSLYFCASRSVSGANVLTFGAGSRLTVL.

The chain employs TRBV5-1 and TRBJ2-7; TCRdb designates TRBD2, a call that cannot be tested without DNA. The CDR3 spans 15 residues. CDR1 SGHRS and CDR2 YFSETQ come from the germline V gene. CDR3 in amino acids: CASSLSSGSIYEQYF.

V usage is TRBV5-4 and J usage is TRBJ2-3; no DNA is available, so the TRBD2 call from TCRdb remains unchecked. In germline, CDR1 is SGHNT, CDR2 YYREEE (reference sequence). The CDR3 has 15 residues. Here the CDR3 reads CASSFSRGGGNTQYF.

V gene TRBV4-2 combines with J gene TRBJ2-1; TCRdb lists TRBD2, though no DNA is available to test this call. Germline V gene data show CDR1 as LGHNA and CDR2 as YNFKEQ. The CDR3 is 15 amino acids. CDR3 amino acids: CASSQDERGYNEQFF.

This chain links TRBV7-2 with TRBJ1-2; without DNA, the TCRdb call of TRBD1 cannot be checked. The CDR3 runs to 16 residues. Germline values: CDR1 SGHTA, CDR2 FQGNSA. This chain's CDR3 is CASSLAPSLGADGYTF.

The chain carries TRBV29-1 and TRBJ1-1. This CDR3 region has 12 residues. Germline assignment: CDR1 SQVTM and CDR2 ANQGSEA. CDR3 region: CSVGGGNSEAFF.

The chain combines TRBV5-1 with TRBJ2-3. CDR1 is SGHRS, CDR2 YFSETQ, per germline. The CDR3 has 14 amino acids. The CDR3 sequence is CASSPVPSTDTQYF. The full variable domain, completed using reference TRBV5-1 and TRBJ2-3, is KAGVTQTPRYLIKTRGQQVTLSCSPISGHRSVSWYQQTPGQGLQFLFEYFSETQRNKGNFPGRFSGRQFSNSRSEMNVSTLELGDSALYLCASSPVPSTDTQYFGPGTRLTVL.

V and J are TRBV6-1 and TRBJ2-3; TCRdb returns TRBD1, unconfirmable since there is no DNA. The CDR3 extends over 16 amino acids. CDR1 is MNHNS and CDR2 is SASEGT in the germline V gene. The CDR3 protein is CASSPWTGESTDTQYF.

The chain's CDR3 is CASSPSGRPSYNEQFF. The chain carries TRBV7-3 and TRBJ2-1; as DNA is missing, the TRBD2 call by TCRdb cannot be tested. CDR1 is SGHTA and CDR2 is FQGTGA in the germline V gene. The CDR3 is made up of 16 amino acids.

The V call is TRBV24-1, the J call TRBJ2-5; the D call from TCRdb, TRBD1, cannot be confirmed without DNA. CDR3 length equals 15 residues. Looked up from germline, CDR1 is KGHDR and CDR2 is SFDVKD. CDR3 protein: CATSEAGQGEETQYF.

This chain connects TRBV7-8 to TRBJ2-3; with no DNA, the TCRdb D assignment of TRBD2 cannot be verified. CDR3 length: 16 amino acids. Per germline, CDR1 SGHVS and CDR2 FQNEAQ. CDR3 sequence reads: CASSSLAGGGTDTQYF.

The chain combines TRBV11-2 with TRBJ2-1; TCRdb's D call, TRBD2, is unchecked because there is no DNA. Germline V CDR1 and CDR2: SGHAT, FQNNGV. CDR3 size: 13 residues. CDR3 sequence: CASSSGLAGKQFF. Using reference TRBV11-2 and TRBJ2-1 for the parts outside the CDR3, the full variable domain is EAGVAQSPRYKIIEKRQSVAFWCNPISGHATLYWYQQILGQGPKLLIQFQNNGVVDDSQLPKDRFSAERLKGVDSTLKIQPAKLEDSAVYLCASSSGLAGKQFFGPGTRLTVL.

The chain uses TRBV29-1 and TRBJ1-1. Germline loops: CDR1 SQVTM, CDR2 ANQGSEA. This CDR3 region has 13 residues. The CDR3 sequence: CSALRVLKTEAFF. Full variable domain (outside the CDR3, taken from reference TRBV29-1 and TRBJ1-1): SAVISQKPSRDICQRGTSLTIQCQVDSQVTMMFWYRQQPGQSLTLIATANQGSEATYESGFVIDKFPISRPNLTFSTLTVSNMSPEDSSIYLCSALRVLKTEAFFGQGTRLTVV.

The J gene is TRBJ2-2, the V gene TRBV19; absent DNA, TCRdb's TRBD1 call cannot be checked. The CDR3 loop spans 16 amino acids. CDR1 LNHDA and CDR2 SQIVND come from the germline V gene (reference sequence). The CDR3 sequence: CASSIGSQGKAGELFF.

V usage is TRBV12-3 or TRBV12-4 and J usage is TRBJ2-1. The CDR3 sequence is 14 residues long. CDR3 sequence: CASSLPDAYNEQFF.

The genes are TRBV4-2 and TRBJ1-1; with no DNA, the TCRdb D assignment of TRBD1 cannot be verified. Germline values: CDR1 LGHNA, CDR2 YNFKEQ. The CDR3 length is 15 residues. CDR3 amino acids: CASSQDPGRDIEAFF.

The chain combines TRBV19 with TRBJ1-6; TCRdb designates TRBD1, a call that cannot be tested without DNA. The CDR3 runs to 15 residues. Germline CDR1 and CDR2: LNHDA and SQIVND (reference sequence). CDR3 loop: CASSISRQYNSPLHF. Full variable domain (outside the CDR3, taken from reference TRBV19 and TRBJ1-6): DGGITQSPKYLFRKEGQNVTLSCEQNLNHDAMYWYRQDPGQGLRLIYYSQIVNDFQKGDIAEGYSVSREKKESFPLTVTSAQKNPTAFYLCASSISRQYNSPLHFGNGTRLTVT.

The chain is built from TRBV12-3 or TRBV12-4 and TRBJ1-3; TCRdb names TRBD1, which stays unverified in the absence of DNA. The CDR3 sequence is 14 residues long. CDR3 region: CASSWTGRGNTIYF.

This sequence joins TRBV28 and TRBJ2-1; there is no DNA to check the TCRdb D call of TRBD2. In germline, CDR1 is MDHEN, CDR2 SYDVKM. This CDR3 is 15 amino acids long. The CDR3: CASIPLAGVGIEQFF.

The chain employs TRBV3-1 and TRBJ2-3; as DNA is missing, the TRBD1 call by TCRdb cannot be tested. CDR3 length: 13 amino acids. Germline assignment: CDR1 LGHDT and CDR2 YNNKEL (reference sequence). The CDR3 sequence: CASTQGLTDTQYF.

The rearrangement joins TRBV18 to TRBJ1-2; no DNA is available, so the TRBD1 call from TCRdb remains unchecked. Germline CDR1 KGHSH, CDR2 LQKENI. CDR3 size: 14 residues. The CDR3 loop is CASSPGNLNYGYTF.

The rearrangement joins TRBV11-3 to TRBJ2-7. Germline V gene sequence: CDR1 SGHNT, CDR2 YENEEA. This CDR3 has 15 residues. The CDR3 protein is CASSLAGGSSYEQYF. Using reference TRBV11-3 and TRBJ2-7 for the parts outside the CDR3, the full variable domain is EAGVVQSPRYKIIEKKQPVAFWCNPISGHNTLYWYLQNLGQGPELLIRYENEEAVDDSQLPKDRFSAERLKGVDSTLKIQPAELGDSAVYLCASSLAGGSSYEQYFGPGTRLTVT.

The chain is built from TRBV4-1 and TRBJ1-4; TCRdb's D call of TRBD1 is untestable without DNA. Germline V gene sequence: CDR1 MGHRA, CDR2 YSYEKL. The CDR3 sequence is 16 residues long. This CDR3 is CASSWTGVTTNEKLFF.

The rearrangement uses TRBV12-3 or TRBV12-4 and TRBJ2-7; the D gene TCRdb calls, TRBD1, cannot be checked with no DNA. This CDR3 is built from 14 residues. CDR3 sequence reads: CASSLETGIYEQYF.

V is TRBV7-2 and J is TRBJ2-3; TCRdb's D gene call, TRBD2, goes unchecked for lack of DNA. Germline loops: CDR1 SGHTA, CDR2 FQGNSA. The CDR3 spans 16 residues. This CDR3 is CASSILTSGGIDTQYF.

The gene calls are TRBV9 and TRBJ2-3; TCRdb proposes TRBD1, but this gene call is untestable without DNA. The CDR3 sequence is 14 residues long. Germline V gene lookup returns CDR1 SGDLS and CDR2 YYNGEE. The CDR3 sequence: CASSARSLEDTQYF.

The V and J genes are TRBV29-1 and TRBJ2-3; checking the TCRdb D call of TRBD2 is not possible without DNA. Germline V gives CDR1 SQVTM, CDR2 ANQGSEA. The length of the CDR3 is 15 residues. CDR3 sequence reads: CSVEGTSGITDTQYF.

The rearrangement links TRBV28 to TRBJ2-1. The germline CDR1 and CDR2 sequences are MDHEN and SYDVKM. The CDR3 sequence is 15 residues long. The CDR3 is CASSLYRTYNNEQFF.

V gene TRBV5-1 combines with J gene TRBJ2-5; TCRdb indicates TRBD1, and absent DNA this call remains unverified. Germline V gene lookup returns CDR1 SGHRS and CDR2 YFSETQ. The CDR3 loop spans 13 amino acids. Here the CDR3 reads CASKLTGEETQYF.